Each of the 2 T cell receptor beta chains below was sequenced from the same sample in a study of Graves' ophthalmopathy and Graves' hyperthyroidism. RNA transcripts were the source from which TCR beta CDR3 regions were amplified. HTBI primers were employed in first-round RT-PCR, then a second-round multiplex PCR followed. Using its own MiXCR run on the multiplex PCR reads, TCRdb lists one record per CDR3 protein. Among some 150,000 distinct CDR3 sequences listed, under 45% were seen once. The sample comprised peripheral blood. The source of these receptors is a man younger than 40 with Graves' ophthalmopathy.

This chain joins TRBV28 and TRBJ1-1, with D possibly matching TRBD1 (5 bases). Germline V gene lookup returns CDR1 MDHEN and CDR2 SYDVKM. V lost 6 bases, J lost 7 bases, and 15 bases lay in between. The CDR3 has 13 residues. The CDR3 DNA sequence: TGTGCCAGCAGCCCCGGCAGGGTCCGTGAAGCTTTCTTT. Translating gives CASSPGRVREAFF.

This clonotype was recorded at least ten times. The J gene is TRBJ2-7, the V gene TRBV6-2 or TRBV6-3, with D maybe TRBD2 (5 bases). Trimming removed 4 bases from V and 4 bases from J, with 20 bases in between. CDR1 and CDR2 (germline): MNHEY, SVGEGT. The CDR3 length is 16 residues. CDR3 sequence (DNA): TGTGCCAGCAGTTCCTTAACTAACTTTGCGGGTTACGAGCAGTACTTC. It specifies CASSSLTNFAGYEQYF.